This passage covers 23 T cell receptor beta chains from one sample sequenced in a study of blood T cell repertoires in COVID-19. The table came from immunoSEQ multiplex PCR; TCRdb's copy has only in-frame clones and leaves some out. The table includes around 310,000 clones, around nine tenths detected once. The sample consisted of peripheral blood. These receptors all stem from a woman aged 55-75 years with acute or convalescent COVID-19.

V usage is TRBV19 and J usage is TRBJ1-1; D unresolved. Per the germline V gene, CDR1 is LNHDA and CDR2 is SQIVND (reference sequence). CDR3 length equals 15 residues. Trimming stripped 7 bases from V and 1 base from J, with 16 bases between. The CDR3 loop reads CASITRSPRNTEAFF. The DNA for the CDR3 is TGTGCCAGTATAACCAGGTCCCCCAGGAACACTGAAGCTTTCTTT.

The J gene is TRBJ2-4, the V gene TRBV15, with TRBD2 as a possible D gene (5 bases). This CDR3 is 14 amino acids long. V was trimmed by 0 bases and J by 6 bases, leaving 9 bases between them. Germline V gene data show CDR1 as LNHNV and CDR2 as YYDKDF (reference sequence). DNA of the CDR3: TGTGCCACCAGCAGAGATCGGACTCTAAACATTCAGTACTTC. It is translated as CATSRDRTLNIQYF.

The rearrangement uses TRBV2 and TRBJ2-5; D remains ambiguous. The CDR3 sequence is 13 residues long. V was clipped by 5 bases and J by 3 bases, with 10 bases between them. Germline assignment: CDR1 SNHLY and CDR2 FYNNEI. CDR3 in amino acids: CASSQTEEETQYF. Written as DNA, the CDR3 is TGTGCCAGCAGTCAGACCGAGGAAGAGACCCAGTACTTC.

V gene TRBV6-5 combines with J gene TRBJ1-4; D may be TRBD1 (5 bases). Germline-derived CDR1 and CDR2 are MNHEY and SVGAGI. The germline V and J ends were trimmed by 0 bases and 7 bases, with 9 bases remaining between them. CDR3 length: 14 residues. This chain's CDR3 is CASSYSRVGEKLFF. The CDR3 coding sequence is TGTGCCAGCAGTTACTCCAGGGTGGGTGAAAAACTGTTTTTT.

The CDR3 here is CASSATITGYSGNTIYF. In DNA form, the CDR3 reads TGTGCCAGCAGCGCGACGATTACAGGGTACTCTGGAAACACCATATATTTT. The V gene is TRBV7-6, the J gene TRBJ1-3; the D gene is possibly TRBD1 (6 bases). Germline V lookup: CDR1 SGHVS, CDR2 FNYEAQ. The CDR3 contains 17 residues. V was clipped by 5 bases and J by 0 bases, with 17 bases between them.

The chain combines TRBV18 with TRBJ2-3; 9 nucleotides agree with TRBD1. The CDR3 sequence is 15 residues long. The germline gives CDR1 KGHSH, CDR2 LQKENI. J gave up 2 bases and V 3 bases, and 3 bases lay outside the gene matches. The CDR3 reads CASSPRDRVTDTQYF. CDR3 coding DNA: TGTGCCAGCTCACCGAGGGACAGGGTCACAGATACGCAGTATTTT.

The chain carries TRBV29-1 and TRBJ2-3, with D hard to call. The CDR3 is 13 amino acids. V dropped 1 base and J dropped 5 bases, with 10 bases sitting between them. The germline V gene has CDR1 SQVTM and CDR2 ANQGSEA. CDR3 sequence (DNA): TGCAGCGTTGAAGTCAGACTTGGAGATACGCAGTATTTT. It encodes CSVEVRLGDTQYF.

The V gene is TRBV28, the J gene TRBJ2-7; 9 bases are shared with TRBD2. Germline V lookup: CDR1 MDHEN, CDR2 SYDVKM. This CDR3 is 16 amino acids long. Trimming cost V 5 bases and J 4 bases; bases outside gene matches: 12. The CDR3, as DNA: TGTGCCAGCAGTCCTCCTGCGGGGGGGATTAGGTACGAGCAGTACTTC. Protein: CASSPPAGGIRYEQYF.

The chain employs TRBV3-1 (or the pseudogene TRBV3-2) and TRBJ2-7; 10 bases line up with TRBD2. V shed 7 bases and J 0 bases; nucleotides not matched to a gene: 9. CDR3 length: 16 residues. CDR1 and CDR2 from the germline V gene are LGHDT and YNNKEL (reference sequence). The CDR3 sequence: CASIRTSGLISYEQYF. For the CDR3, the DNA is TGTGCCAGCATCAGGACTAGCGGTCTTATCTCCTACGAGCAGTACTTC.

The V gene is TRBV4-2, the J gene TRBJ2-1; TRBD2 matches at 7 bases. The trim removed 4 bases at V and 1 base at J, leaving 13 bases unmatched. Germline values: CDR1 LGHNA, CDR2 YNFKEQ. The CDR3 extends over 18 amino acids. CDR3 DNA: TGTGCCAGCAGCCGCCAAGGGTCGGGGGGAGCTTCCTACAATGAGCAGTTCTTC. The encoded protein is CASSRQGSGGASYNEQFF.

The chain combines TRBV28 with TRBJ1-4; D perhaps matches TRBD1 (5 bases). CDR1 MDHEN and CDR2 SYDVKM come from the germline V gene. The CDR3 consists of 14 residues. V lost 2 bases and J 6 bases, leaving 10 bases between the germline ends. CDR3 sequence reads: CASSLPRAYEKLFF. The DNA of the CDR3 is TGTGCCAGCAGTTTACCCAGGGCCTATGAAAAACTGTTTTTT.

The table lists this clone with a count of one. The CDR3: CAISRGPRGGELFF. CDR3 nucleotides: TGTGCCATTTCCCGGGGTCCCCGGGGCGGGGAGCTGTTTTTT. This chain uses TRBV25-1 with TRBJ2-2, with D possibly matching TRBD2 (5 bases). CDR1 and CDR2 (germline): MGHDK, SYGVNS. The CDR3 is 14 residues long. The V and J ends lost 10 bases and 7 bases respectively, with 19 bases between them.

The CDR3 region is CASSRYRDQPQHF. The CDR3 nucleotides are TGTGCCAGCAGTCGCTACAGAGATCAGCCCCAGCATTTT. The chain has TRBV7-2 and TRBJ1-5; D uncertain. The CDR3 totals 13 residues. The germline gives CDR1 SGHTA, CDR2 FQGNSA. V shed 6 bases and J shed 5 bases, with 11 bases lying between them. The entire variable domain, with the rest obtained from reference TRBV7-2 and TRBJ1-5, is as follows: GAGVSQSPSNKVTEKGKDVELRCDPISGHTALYWYRQSLGQGLEFLIYFQGNSAPDKSGLPSDRFSAERTGGSVSTLTIQRTQQEDSAVYLCASSRYRDQPQHFGDGTRLSIL.

This sequence joins TRBV19 and TRBJ1-5; 9 bases are shared with TRBD1. V lost 10 bases and J lost 1; bases outside the gene matches: 8. CDR1 is LNHDA and CDR2 is SQIVND in the germline V gene (reference sequence). CDR3 length equals 15 residues. CDR3: CATRDREESNQPQHF. CDR3 bases: TGTGCCACCCGGGACAGGGAGGAAAGCAATCAGCCCCAGCATTTT.

About this clone: This same CDR3 is encoded by further DNA sequences in the sample. The chain recombines TRBV18 with TRBJ2-5, with D possibly TRBD1 on 6 matching bases. Trimming left V 6 bases short and J 2 bases short, with 10 bases between. The CDR3 loop spans 13 amino acids. Germline lookup yields CDR1 KGHSH and CDR2 LQKENI. CDR3 nucleotide sequence: TGTGCCAGCTCCCCGGGACAACAAGAGACCCAGTACTTC. As protein: CASSPGQQETQYF.

This clone was observed once. The chain couples TRBV5-1 to TRBJ1-2; maybe TRBD1 (5 bases). The CDR3 totals 14 residues. Trimming left V 0 bases short and J 8 bases short, with 14 bases between. The germline CDR1 and CDR2 sequences are SGHRS and YFSETQ. The CDR3 sequence is CASSLADGGGGYTF. CDR3 DNA: TGCGCCAGCAGCTTGGCTGACGGGGGAGGCGGCTACACCTTC.

V is TRBV19 and J is TRBJ2-3; tentative D call: TRBD1 (6 bases). The V end was cut by 6 bases, the J end by 1 base, with 14 bases between. CDR3 length: 15 residues. Germline CDR1 reads LNHDA; CDR2 reads SQIVND (reference sequence). The CDR3 DNA is TGTGCCAGTAGGGCCCAGGGGCTTCGCACAGATACGCAGTATTTT. Translation: CASRAQGLRTDTQYF.

The gene calls are TRBV5-1 and TRBJ2-1, with 8 bases fitting TRBD2. The CDR3 consists of 13 residues. CDR1 and CDR2 (germline): SGHRS, YFSETQ. V was clipped by 5 bases and J by 7 bases; unmatched bases: 5. CDR3: CASSLPGGNEQFF. The DNA for the CDR3 is TGCGCCAGCAGTCTCCCGGGGGGGAATGAGCAGTTCTTC.

Turning to this clone: A read error may account for a junction end that differs from germline. J is TRBJ1-4 and V is TRBV7-7; 7 bases fit TRBD1. CDR1 is SSHAT and CDR2 is FNYEAQ in the germline V gene (reference sequence). The CDR3 spans 16 residues. CDR3 sequence (DNA): TGTGCTAGCAGCTTAGCCAGACAGGGTATGCCGGAAAAACTGTTTTTT. This gives the protein CASSLARQGMPEKLFF.

This clone was observed once. This chain uses TRBV4-1 with TRBJ1-2; weak D call: TRBD1 (6 bases). Germline V lookup: CDR1 MGHRA, CDR2 YSYEKL. The CDR3 totals 14 residues. Trimming shortened V by 5 bases and J by 4 bases, and 14 bases separated the two germline ends. CDR3 residues: CASSSLDRFYGYTF. As DNA, the CDR3 is TGCGCCAGCAGCAGCCTGGACAGATTCTATGGCTACACCTTC.

V and J are TRBV14 and TRBJ1-1; D unclear. This CDR3 comprises 13 residues. The germline V and J ends were trimmed by 4 bases and 1 base, with 7 bases remaining between them. Germline V gene sequence: CDR1 SGHDN, CDR2 FVKESK. In DNA form, the CDR3 reads TGTGCCAGCAGCCCTACCGAGAACACTGAAGCTTTCTTT. It yields the protein CASSPTENTEAFF.

V and J are TRBV25-1 and TRBJ2-2; the D gene is possibly TRBD2 (5 bases). The V end was cut by 6 bases, the J end by 2 bases, with 16 bases between. The CDR3 loop spans 16 amino acids. Germline V gene lookup returns CDR1 MGHDK and CDR2 SYGVNS. CDR3 sequence (DNA): TGTGCCAGCAGGGGCCCGGGCAGACTAAACACCGGGGAGCTGTTTTTT. Translated, it gives CASRGPGRLNTGELFF.

This chain uses TRBV27 with TRBJ1-3; D remains ambiguous. The CDR3 contains 14 residues. Trimming cost V 0 bases and J 4 bases, with 7 bases left between them. Germline V lookup: CDR1 MNHEY, CDR2 SMNVEV (reference sequence). The CDR3 region has the DNA TGTGCCAGCAGTTTATCAATGGGCGGAAACACCATATATTTT. It encodes CASSLSMGGNTIYF.